This T cell receptor (beta chain) was captured in a study of blood T cell repertoires in COVID-19. Overall study: Sample material is recorded as cDNA or gDNA derived from T cells, B-cell-depleted T cells, or PBMCs.

CDR3 length: 19 residues. Data came from immunoSEQ multiplex PCR; TCRdb stores just in-frame clones and leaves some out. The sample contains approximately 300,000 clones, around 87% of which appear only once. Seattle's enrolled individuals joined amid active infection and were then monitored longitudinally. The sequenced material came from peripheral blood. The TCR originated in a woman between 40 and 55 years old with COVID-19, enrolled during active disease. V usage is TRBV21-1 and J usage is TRBJ1-1; TRBD1 is the table's D call and was not checked against the DNA. TRBV21-1 is assigned pseudogene status. The CDR3 DNA reads as TGTGCCAGCAGCAAAGGTGGAGACAGGTGTAAAACCATGAACACTGAAGCTTTCTTT. It specifies CASSKGGDRCKTMNTEAFF.